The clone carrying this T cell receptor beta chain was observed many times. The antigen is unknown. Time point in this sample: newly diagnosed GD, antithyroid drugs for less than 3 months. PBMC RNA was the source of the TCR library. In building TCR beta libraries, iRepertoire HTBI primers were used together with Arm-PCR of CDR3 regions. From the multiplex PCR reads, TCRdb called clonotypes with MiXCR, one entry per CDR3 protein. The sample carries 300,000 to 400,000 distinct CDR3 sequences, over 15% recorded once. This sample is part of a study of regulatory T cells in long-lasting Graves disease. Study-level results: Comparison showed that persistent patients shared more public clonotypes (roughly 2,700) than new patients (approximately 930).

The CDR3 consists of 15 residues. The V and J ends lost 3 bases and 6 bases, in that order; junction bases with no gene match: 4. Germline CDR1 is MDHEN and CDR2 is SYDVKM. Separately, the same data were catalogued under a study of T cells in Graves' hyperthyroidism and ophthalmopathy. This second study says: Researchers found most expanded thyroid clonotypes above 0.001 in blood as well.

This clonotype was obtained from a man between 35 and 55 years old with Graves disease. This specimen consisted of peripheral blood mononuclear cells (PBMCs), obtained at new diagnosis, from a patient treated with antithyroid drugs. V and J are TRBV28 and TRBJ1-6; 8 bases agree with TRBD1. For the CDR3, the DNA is TGTGCCAGCAGTTTTAACAGGGGGACTAATTCACCCCTCCACTTT. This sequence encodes CASSFNRGTNSPLHF.